A selection of T cell receptor beta chains follows, all from one sample in a study of T cells in Graves' hyperthyroidism and ophthalmopathy. TCRdb independently ran MiXCR on the multiplex PCR reads; one entry per CDR3 protein. The table has almost 600,000 distinct CDR3 sequences, roughly 50% seen once. The specimen sequenced was peripheral blood or thyroid tissue (not recorded which). These receptors originate from a woman under 30 with Graves' hyperthyroidism. CDR3s include the opening cysteine and the closing phenylalanine or tryptophan. The D gene is left open where the match is weak. Size values are once, few and many counts, or a class for expanded clones, and some rows have none.

>NA|TRBJ2-5|TRBV7-7|NA
TGTGCCAGCAGCCTTAGGGGGCAGGGAGGGCCGATAGAGACCCAGTACTTC
CASSLRGQGGPIETQYF
>NA|TRBJ2-3|TRBV6-5|few
TGTGCCAGCACCGACAGCCTTGGGGGCACAGATACGCAGTATTTT
CASTDSLGGTDTQYF
>TRBD1|TRBJ1-5|TRBV7-2|many
TGTGCCAGCAGCTTAGGCGGACAGGGTTCTCATCAGCCCCAGCATTTT
CASSLGGQGSHQPQHF
>NA|TRBJ1-5|TRBV15|many
TGTGCCACCAGCATAGACAGTTTCAATCAGCCCCAGCATTTT
CATSIDSFNQPQHF
>TRBD1|TRBJ1-5|TRBV2|many
TGTGCCAGCAGCGGAAGGACAGGTTGGAATCAGCCCCAGCATTTT
CASSGRTGWNQPQHF
>NA|TRBJ1-2|TRBV15|many
TGTGCCACCAGCAGAGATTTTAGCTATGGCTACACCTTC
CATSRDFSYGYTF
>TRBD1|TRBJ2-2|TRBV20-1|once
TGCAGTGCTCTTCCAGGGGGCGAAGTCGGGGAGCTGTTTTTT
CSALPGGEVGELFF
>TRBD2|TRBJ2-1|TRBV10-3|few
TGTGCCATCAGTGAGTCTACTAGCGGTTACAATGAGCAGTTCTTC
CAISESTSGYNEQFF
>NA|TRBJ2-3|TRBV25-1|NA
TGTGCCAGCAGCGTAGTACTAGGCGCAGATACGCAGTATTTT
CASSVVLGADTQYF
>TRBD1|TRBJ2-7|TRBV10-3|NA
TGTGCCATCAGTGTTCGGGACAGGGTCAATGAGCAGTACTTC
CAISVRDRVNEQYF
>NA|TRBJ2-2|TRBV7-2|many
TGTGCCAGCAGCTTACGGGAGAACACCGGGGAGCTGTTTTTT
CASSLRENTGELFF
>TRBD1|TRBJ1-3|TRBV2|many
TGTGCCAGCAGTGATGGGACAGCTGGAAACACCATATATTTT
CASSDGTAGNTIYF
>NA|TRBJ1-4|TRBV6-5|many
TGTGCCAGCAGGCCCCACATCAATGAAAAACTGTTTTTT
CASRPHINEKLFF
>NA|TRBJ1-2|TRBV3-1|many
TGTGCCAGCAGCCAAGATTGGGCAGCTGCTAACTATGGCTACACCTTC
CASSQDWAAANYGYTF
>NA|TRBJ2-5|TRBV4-2|many
TGTGCCAGCAGCCCCCCAGGCCAAGAGACCCAGTACTTC
CASSPPGQETQYF
>TRBD1|TRBJ1-6|TRBV4-2|many
TGTGCCAGCAGCCACCAAGACAGGGAGGGTTCACCCCTCCACTTT
CASSHQDREGSPLHF
>TRBD1|TRBJ1-2|TRBV5-6|few
TGTGCCAGCAGCAAGGGACAGGGGGTGTACTCTGGAAACACCTTC
CASSKGQGVYSGNTF
>TRBD2|TRBJ2-7|TRBV7-2|NA
TGTGCCAGCAGCTTAGTGACTAAAACCGGGAGGTACGAGCAGTACTTC
CASSLVTKTGRYEQYF
>TRBD1|TRBJ1-5|TRBV6-5|NA
TGTGCCAGCACCGAGGACAGGTTCCTTAGCAATCAGCCCCAGCATTTT
CASTEDRFLSNQPQHF
>NA|TRBJ1-2|TRBV7-2|once
TGTGCCAGCAGCCTCAGCGGGAGGGCCAGTGATTATGGCTACACCTTC
CASSLSGRASDYGYTF
>NA|TRBJ2-7|TRBV7-3|NA
TGTGCCAGCAGCCTCCTTGTGGGAGCGGAGCAGTACTTC
CASSLLVGAEQYF
>TRBD2|TRBJ2-5|TRBV6-6|NA
TGTGCCAGCAGTTACAGTTTAGCGGGAGACCCCCAAGAGACCCAGTACTTC
CASSYSLAGDPQETQYF
>NA|TRBJ1-1|TRBV24-1|many
TGTGCCACCAGTGATCCTAGGGCCCGGGGGGCTTTCTTT
CATSDPRARGAFF
>NA|TRBJ2-5|TRBV2|NA
TGTGCCAGCAGTGGCTACAGGGTTCAGTACTTC
CASSGYRVQYF
>NA|TRBJ2-6|TRBV11-3|many
TGTGCCAGCAGTCGAGCAGCTGGGGCCAACGTCCTGACTTTC
CASSRAAGANVLTF
>NA|TRBJ1-4|TRBV6-5|few
TGTGCCAGCAGTTACCGAGGGATCACAGGTCGTGAAAAACTGTTTTTT
CASSYRGITGREKLFF
>NA|TRBJ2-7|TRBV7-2|many
TGTGCCAGCAGCTTAGTACAATTTAGCTACGAGCAGTACTTC
CASSLVQFSYEQYF
>TRBD2|TRBJ2-5|TRBV24-1|NA
TGTGCCACCAGTGAGGGACCTGGGACTAGCGGGACTGGGACCCAGTACTTC
CATSEGPGTSGTGTQYF
>NA|TRBJ1-2|TRBV14|many
TGTGCCAGCAGCCAAGAACCCATAAGACAGGCCCTCTATGGCTACACCTTC
CASSQEPIRQALYGYTF
>TRBD2|TRBJ2-3|TRBV10-3|NA
TGTGCCATCAGTGGTCCAGCGGGAACAGATACGCAGTATTTT
CAISGPAGTDTQYF
>TRBD1|TRBJ1-5|TRBV11-1|NA
TGTGCCAGCAGCTTAGCGGGAGCGGGACAGGGAATCAGCTACGAGCATTTT
CASSLAGAGQGISYEHF
>NA|TRBJ1-5|TRBV30|NA
TGTGCCTGGAGTGTAAGCCCAGGAGCATATCAGCCCCAGCATTTT
CAWSVSPGAYQPQHF
>NA|TRBJ2-6|TRBV6-1|many
TGTGCCAGCAGTCGGTCACGGTCTGGGGCCAACGTCCTGACTTTC
CASSRSRSGANVLTF
>NA|TRBJ1-1|TRBV6-5|many
TGTGCCAGCAGATACCAAAAACAGGGCGACGCTTTCTTT
CASRYQKQGDAFF
>NA|TRBJ1-1|TRBV27|once
TGTGCCAGCAGTGTCACCGGGACGCACCCTGAAGCTTTCTTT
CASSVTGTHPEAFF
>NA|TRBJ1-2|TRBV14|many
TGTGCCAGCAGCCGAGTCCGTAACTATGGCTACACCTTC
CASSRVRNYGYTF
>NA|TRBJ2-6|TRBV9|NA
TGTGCCAGCAGCCCCAGGACACTGAACACTGAAGCTTTC
CASSPRTLNTEAF
>NA|TRBJ2-7|TRBV29-1|many
TGCAGCGTCTTGGCCGTTGGGAGGGGGTCCTACGAGCAGTACTTC
CSVLAVGRGSYEQYF
>NA|TRBJ2-1|TRBV20-1|NA
TGCAGTGCTAGAGAAGGAGGGTCCGGTGGAAGGGATGAGCAGTTCTTC
CSAREGGSGGRDEQFF
>TRBD1|TRBJ1-2|TRBV5-1|many
TGCGCCAGCAGCTTGACGCCCGGGACAGGGGATGGCTACACCTTC
CASSLTPGTGDGYTF
>NA|TRBJ1-5|TRBV29-1|many
TGCAGCGTTGAGTGGGTAAGGGCCGGAAGCAATCAGCCCCAGCATTTT
CSVEWVRAGSNQPQHF
>NA|TRBJ1-2|TRBV3-1|many
TGTGCCAGCAGCCAATTTGGCTACACCTTC
CASSQFGYTF
>TRBD1|TRBJ2-5|TRBV29-1|NA
TGCAGCGTAACGACAGGGGATGGGGAGACCCAGTACTTC
CSVTTGDGETQYF
>NA|TRBJ1-1|TRBV7-3|many
TGTGCCAGCAGTCAGAGACAGAACACTGAAGCTTTCTTT
CASSQRQNTEAFF
>NA|TRBJ2-7|TRBV5-4|NA
TGTGCCAGCAGTCGACAGGGAGGTGGACAGAGCTCCTACGAGCAGTACTTC
CASSRQGGGQSSYEQYF
>NA|TRBJ1-2|TRBV6-5|many
TGTGCCAGCAGATCCAGGACCTCGGTTTATGGCTACACCTTC
CASRSRTSVYGYTF
>NA|TRBJ2-5|TRBV6-5|NA
TGTGCCAGCTGGAAGGGGGGGCAAGAGACCCAGTACTTC
CASWKGGQETQYF
>NA|TRBJ1-5|TRBV29-1|NA
TGCAGCCCGGACTACGATCAGCCCCAGCATTTT
CSPDYDQPQHF
>NA|TRBJ1-1|TRBV6-1|many
TGTGCCAGCAGTGCCCAGGGTAGAAAGACTGAAGCTTTCTTT
CASSAQGRKTEAFF
>NA|TRBJ1-5|TRBV4-1|NA
TGCGCCAGCAGCCAAGCCGGGGGGTTTGGAAATCAGCCCCAGCATTTT
CASSQAGGFGNQPQHF
>NA|TRBJ1-2|TRBV29-1|NA
TGCAGCTTCGGGCACTATGGCTACACCTTC
CSFGHYGYTF
>NA|TRBJ2-3|TRBV5-1|few
TGCGCCAGCAGCTTAGGTCTCCCAGGGGATACGCAGTATTTT
CASSLGLPGDTQYF
>TRBD2|TRBJ2-7|TRBV9|NA
TGTGCCAGCAGCGTAGATACTAGCGGGAGTATTGAGCAGTACTTC
CASSVDTSGSIEQYF
>NA|TRBJ2-7|TRBV12-3/TRBV12-4|few
TGTGCCAGCCACCGCCAGCCCTGGTCGGGGAACGAGCAGTACTTC
CASHRQPWSGNEQYF
>TRBD1|TRBJ1-2|TRBV7-2|many
TGTGCCAGCAGTAACAGGGGCGACTATGGCTACACCTTC
CASSNRGDYGYTF
>NA|TRBJ1-2|TRBV28|many
TGTGCCAGCAGCATAAGATTCTATGGCTACACCTTC
CASSIRFYGYTF
>NA|TRBJ1-4|TRBV5-1|NA
TGCGCCAGCAGCATGGACGGGGAGTGGACTGAAAAACTGTTTTTT
CASSMDGEWTEKLFF